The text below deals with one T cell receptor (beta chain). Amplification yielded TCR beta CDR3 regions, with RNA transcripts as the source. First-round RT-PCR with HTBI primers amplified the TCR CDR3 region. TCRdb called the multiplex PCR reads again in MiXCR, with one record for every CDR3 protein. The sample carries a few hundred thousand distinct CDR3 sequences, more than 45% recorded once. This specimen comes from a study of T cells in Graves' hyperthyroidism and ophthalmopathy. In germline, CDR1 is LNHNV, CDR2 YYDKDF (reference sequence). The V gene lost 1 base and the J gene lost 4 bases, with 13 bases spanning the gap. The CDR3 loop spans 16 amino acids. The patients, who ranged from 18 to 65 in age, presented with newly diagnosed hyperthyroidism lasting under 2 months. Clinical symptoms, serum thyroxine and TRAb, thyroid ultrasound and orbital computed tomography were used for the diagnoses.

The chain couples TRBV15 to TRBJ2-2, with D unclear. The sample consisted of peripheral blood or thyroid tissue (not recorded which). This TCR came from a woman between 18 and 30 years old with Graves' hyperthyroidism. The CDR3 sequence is CATSRGWAAGTGELFF. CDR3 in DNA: TGTGCCACCAGCAGAGGCTGGGCAGCCGGCACCGGGGAGCTGTTTTTT.